The 23 T cell receptor beta chains listed next were all sequenced from one sample in a study of OX40 agonist ivuxolimab in advanced cancers. The data were produced by immunoSEQ multiplex PCR, yet TCRdb's version contains in-frame clones alone and is incomplete. In the table there are around 30,000 clones, 82% of which are singletons. This material consisted of CD4+ or CD8+ T cells sorted from blood, taken in a trial of the OX40 agonist ivuxolimab. The source is an adult with an advanced solid tumor such as melanoma, head and neck, liver or kidney cancer.

This clone was detected only a few times. The chain links TRBV4-3 to TRBJ2-5; D remains ambiguous. Germline V gives CDR1 LGHNA, CDR2 YSLEER. The CDR3 consists of 17 residues. V shed 0 bases and J shed 5 bases, with 19 bases lying between them. CDR3: CASSQDLGPIVGETQYF. The CDR3, as DNA: TGCGCCAGCAGCCAAGACTTGGGCCCCATCGTTGGGGAGACCCAGTACTTC.

The chain recombines TRBV7-9 with TRBJ1-1; no firm D call. V lost 5 bases to trimming and J lost 1 base, with 17 bases between them. This CDR3 is 16 amino acids long. Germline V gene sequence: CDR1 SEHNR, CDR2 FQNEAQ (reference sequence). CDR3 sequence (DNA): TGTGCCAGCAGCCCAGATGGGCGAGGAGGGAACACTGAAGCTTTCTTT. Translating gives CASSPDGRGGNTEAFF.

The chain is built from TRBV6-5 and TRBJ2-1; D perhaps matches TRBD2 (6 bases). CDR3 length: 14 amino acids. Germline V CDR1 and CDR2: MNHEY, SVGAGI. Trimming removed 11 bases at V and 0 bases at J, with 14 bases between. The DNA for the CDR3 is TGTGCCTCAAACGGGGGAGTCTCCTACAATGAGCAGTTCTTC. Its protein is CASNGGVSYNEQFF.

The chain is built from TRBV7-9 and TRBJ1-4, with a possible D match to TRBD1 (5 bases). This CDR3 comprises 17 residues. The V end lost 2 bases, the J end lost 4 bases, and 17 bases lay between the germline ends. Germline V gives CDR1 SEHNR, CDR2 FQNEAQ (reference sequence). DNA for the CDR3: TGTGCCAGCAGCTTAACGGTACTCGAGACAGTTAATGAAAAACTGTTTTTT. Protein: CASSLTVLETVNEKLFF.

The chain recombines TRBV27 with TRBJ1-1, with 7 bases that match TRBD1. The CDR3 totals 16 residues. The ends lost 5 bases at V and 0 bases at J; junction bases unmatched: 9. From germline, CDR1 is MNHEY and CDR2 SMNVEV (reference sequence). The CDR3 spells CASSPGGEGLNTEAFF. The CDR3 DNA follows: TGTGCCAGCAGTCCAGGGGGGGAGGGCCTGAACACTGAAGCTTTCTTT.

CDR3 region: CASSVKSLKHGTTRNQPQHF. CDR3 nucleotides: TGTGCCAGCAGCGTAAAATCTTTGAAACACGGGACAACCCGAAATCAGCCCCAGCATTTT. The chain recombines TRBV9 with TRBJ1-5, with D maybe TRBD1 (6 bases). The CDR3 totals 20 residues. Germline CDR1 is SGDLS and CDR2 is YYNGEE. V dropped 1 base and J dropped 4 bases, with 27 bases sitting between them. Full variable domain (missing parts from reference TRBV9 and TRBJ1-5): DSGVTQTPKHLITATGQRVTLRCSPRSGDLSVYWYQQSLDQGLQFLIQYYNGEERAKGNILERFSAQQFPDLHSELNLSSLELGDSALYFCASSVKSLKHGTTRNQPQHFGDGTRLSIL.

V usage is TRBV7-9 and J usage is TRBJ1-2, with D uncertain. CDR1 is SEHNR, CDR2 FQNEAQ, per germline (reference sequence). The CDR3 has 13 residues. The ends were cut back, 1 base at V and 7 bases at J, with 10 bases in the middle. The CDR3 sequence: CASSLVLGSGYTF. The CDR3 coding sequence is TGTGCCAGCAGCTTAGTCCTTGGGTCTGGCTACACCTTC. Together with reference TRBV7-9 and TRBJ1-2, the CDR3 gives the full variable domain: DTGVSQNPRHKITKRGQNVTFRCDPISEHNRLYWYRQTLGQGPEFLTYFQNEAQLEKSRLLSDRFSAERPKGSFSTLEIQRTEQGDSAMYLCASSLVLGSGYTFGSGTRLTVV.

The chain's CDR3 is CASSPRQGGSTGELFF. Here the CDR3 DNA reads TGTGCCAGCAGCCCCCGACAGGGGGGTAGCACCGGGGAGCTGTTTTTT. The chain couples TRBV14 to TRBJ2-2; 9 bases are a match to TRBD1. Germline V gene lookup returns CDR1 SGHDN and CDR2 FVKESK. This CDR3 contains 16 residues. The V gene end was trimmed by 4 bases and the J gene end by 4 bases; junction bases not matched to a gene: 7.

This clone appeared a few times. This sequence joins TRBV5-1 and TRBJ2-1; 9 bases are a match to TRBD2. The V gene's germline CDR1 is SGHRS and CDR2 YFSETQ. This CDR3 has 16 amino acids. With V trimmed by 1 base and J by 2 bases, 4 bases remained unmatched. The CDR3 spells CASSLSSGSTYNEQFF. As DNA, the CDR3 is TGCGCCAGCAGCTTGAGTAGCGGGAGTACCTACAATGAGCAGTTCTTC.

The chain combines TRBV11-2 with TRBJ1-6; possibly TRBD1 for D (5 bases). CDR3 length equals 14 residues. CDR1 and CDR2 from the germline V gene are SGHAT and FQNNGV. V lost 4 bases, J lost 6 bases, and 10 bases lay in between. This CDR3 is CASSYRLTNSPLHF. The CDR3 DNA reads as TGTGCCAGCAGCTACAGGTTAACTAATTCACCCCTCCACTTT.

J is TRBJ2-1 and V is TRBV9; D is ambiguous. The V and J ends lost 0 bases and 8 bases respectively, with 12 bases between them. CDR1 and CDR2 (germline): SGDLS, YYNGEE. The CDR3 extends over 14 amino acids. CDR3 protein: CASSVVNQFDEQFF. CDR3 DNA: TGTGCCAGCAGCGTAGTAAATCAATTCGATGAGCAGTTCTTC.

The V gene is TRBV11-2, the J gene TRBJ1-5, with D possibly matching TRBD1 (5 bases). V was pared by 4 bases and J by 7 bases, with 11 bases between. CDR3 size: 13 residues. Germline values: CDR1 SGHAT, CDR2 FQNNGV. CDR3 sequence reads: CASSYAGRQPQHF. CDR3 DNA: TGTGCCAGCAGCTATGCAGGGCGCCAGCCCCAGCATTTT.

V is TRBV28 and J is TRBJ1-2; D gene ambiguous. Per the germline V gene, CDR1 is MDHEN and CDR2 is SYDVKM. Trimming took 8 bases from V and 4 from J, leaving 17 bases between them. The CDR3 is 14 amino acids. CDR3 residues: CASGSGSHFYGYTF. DNA of the CDR3: TGTGCCAGCGGATCCGGGAGCCACTTCTATGGCTACACCTTC.

The rearrangement uses TRBV18 and TRBJ1-2; D gene ambiguous. Germline V gene sequence: CDR1 KGHSH, CDR2 LQKENI. V lost 0 bases and J lost 8, with 19 bases in between. The CDR3 covers 16 residues. The CDR3 spells CASSPPVNSGLEGYTF. CDR3 DNA sequence: TGTGCCAGCTCACCACCGGTTAATTCCGGACTCGAGGGCTACACCTTC.

The chain joins TRBV5-4 to TRBJ2-1, with TRBD2 identical over 7 bases. Germline V gene sequence: CDR1 SGHNT, CDR2 YYREEE (reference sequence). The CDR3 loop spans 13 amino acids. V dropped 5 bases and J dropped 8; count of bases not matched to a gene: 7. The CDR3 region is CASRAGVLDEQFF. DNA for the CDR3: TGTGCCAGCAGGGCGGGAGTATTGGATGAGCAGTTCTTC.

The chain uses TRBV6-1 and TRBJ1-3; D not certain. Germline V gene lookup returns CDR1 MNHNS and CDR2 SASEGT. The CDR3 consists of 15 residues. Trimming removed 8 bases from V and 3 bases from J, with 17 bases in between. Here the CDR3 DNA reads TGTGCCAGCGGAACGGGCGTCCGGGGTGGAAACACCATATATTTT. Residues: CASGTGVRGGNTIYF.

The chain employs TRBV5-8 and TRBJ2-3; D unclear. The CDR3 totals 12 residues. Germline CDR1 and CDR2: SGHTS and YDEGEE. V lost 0 bases to trimming and J lost 6 bases, with 5 bases between them. The CDR3 DNA follows: TGTGCCAGCAGCTTGGCACGGGATACGCAGTATTTT. Its protein is CASSLARDTQYF.

This chain uses TRBV10-3 with TRBJ1-5; 7 bases align to TRBD1. Germline assignment: CDR1 ENHRY and CDR2 SYGVKD. The J segment lost 2 bases and the V segment lost 10 bases, leaving 11 bases of the junction unmatched. CDR3 length: 15 residues. CDR3 protein: CATQGGGTGNQPQHF. As DNA, the CDR3 is TGTGCCACCCAAGGGGGGGGGACAGGCAATCAGCCCCAGCATTTT.

The V gene is TRBV7-8, the J gene TRBJ1-4; D unresolved. V dropped 4 bases and J dropped 4 bases, with 13 bases sitting between them. Germline V gene data show CDR1 as SGHVS and CDR2 as FQNEAQ. There are 15 residues in the CDR3. The CDR3 sequence: CASSSRGVLNEKLFF. DNA of the CDR3: TGTGCCAGCAGCTCCCGAGGAGTCCTTAATGAAAAACTGTTTTTT. Complete variable domain (other parts from reference TRBV7-8 and TRBJ1-4): GAGVSQSPRYKVAKRGQDVALRCDPISGHVSLFWYQQALGQGPEFLTYFQNEAQLDKSGLPSDRFFAERPEGSVSTLKIQRTQQEDSAVYLCASSSRGVLNEKLFFGSGTQLSVL.

The rearrangement links TRBV7-2 to TRBJ2-3, with D perhaps being TRBD1 or TRBD2 (5 bases each). Trimming pared 4 bases from V and 14 bases from J, leaving 19 bases between. Germline values: CDR1 SGHTA, CDR2 FQGNSA. This CDR3 region has 13 residues. Written as DNA, the CDR3 is TGTGCCAGCAGCTCCGCCAAGGGACCGCCCCCGTATTTT. This gives the protein CASSSAKGPPPYF.

The gene calls are TRBV30 and TRBJ2-7; perhaps TRBD2 as D (5 bases). V was clipped by 4 bases and J by 7 bases, with 17 bases between them. CDR3 size: 13 residues. Germline V lookup: CDR1 GTSNPN, CDR2 SVGIG (reference sequence). CDR3 in amino acids: CAWTPRGFGEQYF. CDR3 sequence (DNA): TGTGCCTGGACGCCCCGAGGGTTCGGAGAGCAGTACTTC.

The chain uses TRBV29-1 and TRBJ2-7; TRBD2 might be the D (6 bases). V shed 4 bases and J shed 3 bases, with 13 bases lying between them. Germline loops: CDR1 SQVTM, CDR2 ANQGSEA. This CDR3 region has 13 residues. The DNA for the CDR3 is TGCAGCGTTGCTAATTCGCGGGGCTACGAGCAGTACTTC. This gives the protein CSVANSRGYEQYF.

This clone has just a few counts. The chain recombines TRBV18 with TRBJ2-7; 13 bases are a match to TRBD2. CDR1 is KGHSH, CDR2 LQKENI, per germline. The V gene end was trimmed by 3 bases and the J gene end by 6 bases; junction bases not matched to a gene: 5. The CDR3 runs to 15 residues. CDR3 coding DNA: TGTGCCAGCTCACCTAGGACTAGCGGGAGTATCGAGCAGTACTTC. Protein product: CASSPRTSGSIEQYF.